This T cell receptor (beta chain) was sequenced for a study of beta chain features in type 1 diabetes. Every bit of the isolated RNA underwent reverse transcription, so sequencing read expressed TCRB transcripts. Libraries were prepared by immunoSEQ multiplex PCR; TCRdb keeps only in-frame clonotypes and omits some of them. The profile shows under 350,000 clones, around an eighth of them singletons. A note on this clone: Its antigen is currently unknown.

Study outcomes and limitations: High TCR expression in some cells could lead to their over-representation in cDNA sequencing. A pattern of fewer insertions and more deletions at VDJ junctions was seen in type 1 diabetes patients. Shortening that was moderate but significant affected the TCRB CDR3s of Type 1 diabetes patients in all four CD4+ subsets.

A sort by CD45RO/CCR7/CD25/CD127/CD95/CD27 yielded CD4+ naive, central memory, regulatory and stem cell-like memory cells. Each of the sorted populations had a purity greater than 98%. Trimming left V 8 bases short and J 3 bases short, with 17 bases between. Germline V lookup: CDR1 GTSNPN, CDR2 SVGIG (reference sequence). The CDR3 loop spans 13 amino acids. This chain uses TRBV30 with TRBJ2-7; D is perhaps TRBD2 (5 bases). This receptor was taken from a man under 40 with type 1 diabetes. The sequenced material came from naive CD4+ T cells from blood. The CDR3 sequence is CAGKGGSYYEQYF. CDR3 in DNA: TGTGCCGGGAAAGGCGGGTCCTACTACGAGCAGTACTTC. The complete variable domain, with remaining parts taken from reference TRBV30 and TRBJ2-7, reads SQTIHQWPATLVQPVGSPLSLECTVEGTSNPNLYWYRQAAGRGLQLLFYSVGIGQISSEVPQNLSASRPQDRQFILSSKKLLLSDSGFYLCAGKGGSYYEQYFGPGTRLTVT.